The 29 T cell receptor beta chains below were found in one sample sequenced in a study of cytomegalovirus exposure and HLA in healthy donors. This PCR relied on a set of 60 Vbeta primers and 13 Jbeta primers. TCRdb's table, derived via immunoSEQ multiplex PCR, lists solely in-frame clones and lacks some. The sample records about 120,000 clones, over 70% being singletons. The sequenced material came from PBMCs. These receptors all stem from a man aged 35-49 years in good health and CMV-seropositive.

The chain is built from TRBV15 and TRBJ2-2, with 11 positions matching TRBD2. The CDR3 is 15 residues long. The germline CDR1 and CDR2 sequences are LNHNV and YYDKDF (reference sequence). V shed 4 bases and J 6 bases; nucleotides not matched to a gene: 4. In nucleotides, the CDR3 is TGTGCCACCAGCAAACTAGCGGGAGTCTCCGGGGAGCTGTTTTTT. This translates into CATSKLAGVSGELFF.

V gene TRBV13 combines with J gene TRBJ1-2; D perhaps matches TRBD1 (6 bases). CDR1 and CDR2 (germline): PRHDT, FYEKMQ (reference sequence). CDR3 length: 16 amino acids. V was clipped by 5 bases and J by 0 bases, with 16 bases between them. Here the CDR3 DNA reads TGTGCCAGCAGCGCCATTTTACAGGGTGCTAACTATGGCTACACCTTC. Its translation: CASSAILQGANYGYTF. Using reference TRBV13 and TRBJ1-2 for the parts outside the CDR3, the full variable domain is AAGVIQSPRHLIKEKRETATLKCYPIPRHDTVYWYQQGPGQDPQFLISFYEKMQSDKGSIPDRFSAQQFSDYHSELNMSSLELGDSALYFCASSAILQGANYGYTFGSGTRLTVV.

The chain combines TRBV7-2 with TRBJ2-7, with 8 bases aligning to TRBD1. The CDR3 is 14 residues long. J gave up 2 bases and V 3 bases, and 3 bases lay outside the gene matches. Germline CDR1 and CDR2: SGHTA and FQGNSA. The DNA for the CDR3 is TGTGCCAGCAGCTTTGACAGGGGTCCCTACGAGCAGTACTTC. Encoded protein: CASSFDRGPYEQYF.

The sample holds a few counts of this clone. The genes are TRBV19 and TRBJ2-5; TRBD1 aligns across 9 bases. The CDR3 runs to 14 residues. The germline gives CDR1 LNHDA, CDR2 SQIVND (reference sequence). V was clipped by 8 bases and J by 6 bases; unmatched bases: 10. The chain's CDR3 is CASGETGGKQTQYF. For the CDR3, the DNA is TGTGCCAGTGGGGAAACAGGGGGCAAGCAGACCCAGTACTTC. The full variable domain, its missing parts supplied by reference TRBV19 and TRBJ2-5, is DGGITQSPKYLFRKEGQNVTLSCEQNLNHDAMYWYRQDPGQGLRLIYYSQIVNDFQKGDIAEGYSVSREKKESFPLTVTSAQKNPTAFYLCASGETGGKQTQYFGPGTRLLVL.

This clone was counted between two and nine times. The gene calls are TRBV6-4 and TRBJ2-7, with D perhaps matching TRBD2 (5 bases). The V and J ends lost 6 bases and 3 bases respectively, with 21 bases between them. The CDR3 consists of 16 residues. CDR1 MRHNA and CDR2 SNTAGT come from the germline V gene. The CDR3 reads CASSARGSDYCYEQYF. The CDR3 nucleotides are TGTGCCAGCAGCGCCCGGGGTAGCGATTATTGCTACGAGCAGTACTTC.

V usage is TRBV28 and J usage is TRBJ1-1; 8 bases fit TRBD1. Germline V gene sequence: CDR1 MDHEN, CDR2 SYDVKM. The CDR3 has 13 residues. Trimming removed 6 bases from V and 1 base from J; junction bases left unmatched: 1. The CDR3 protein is CASRGQGNTEAFF. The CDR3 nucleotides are TGTGCCAGCAGAGGACAGGGGAACACTGAAGCTTTCTTT.

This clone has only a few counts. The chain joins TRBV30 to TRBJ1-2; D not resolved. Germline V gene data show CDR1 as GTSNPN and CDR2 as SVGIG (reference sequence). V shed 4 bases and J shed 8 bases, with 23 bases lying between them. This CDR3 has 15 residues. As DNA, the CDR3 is TGTGCCTGGATGGTAATAGATCCCATATCGTGGGGCTACACCTTC. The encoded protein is CAWMVIDPISWGYTF.

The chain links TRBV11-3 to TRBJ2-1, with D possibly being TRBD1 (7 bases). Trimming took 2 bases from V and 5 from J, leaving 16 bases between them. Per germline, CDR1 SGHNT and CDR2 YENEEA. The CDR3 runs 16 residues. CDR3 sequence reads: CASSLSSRGTHNEQFF. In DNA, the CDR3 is TGTGCCAGCAGCTTAAGTAGCAGGGGGACTCACAATGAGCAGTTCTTC.

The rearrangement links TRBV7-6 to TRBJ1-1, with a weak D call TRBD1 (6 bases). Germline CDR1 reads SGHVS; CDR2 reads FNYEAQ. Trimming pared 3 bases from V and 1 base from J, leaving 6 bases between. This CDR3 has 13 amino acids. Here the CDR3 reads CASSLGQNTEAFF. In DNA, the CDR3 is TGTGCCAGCAGCTTGGGACAGAACACTGAAGCTTTCTTT.

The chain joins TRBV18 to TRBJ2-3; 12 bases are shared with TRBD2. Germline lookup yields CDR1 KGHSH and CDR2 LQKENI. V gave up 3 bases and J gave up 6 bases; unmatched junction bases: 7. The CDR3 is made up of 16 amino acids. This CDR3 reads CASSPQGLAGMDTQYF. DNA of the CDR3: TGTGCCAGCTCACCTCAAGGACTAGCGGGGATGGATACGCAGTATTTT. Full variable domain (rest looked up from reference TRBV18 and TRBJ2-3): NAGVMQNPRHLVRRRGQEARLRCSPMKGHSHVYWYRQLPEEGLKFMVYLQKENIIDESGMPKERFSAEFPKEGPSILRIQQVVRGDSAAYFCASSPQGLAGMDTQYFGPGTRLTVL.

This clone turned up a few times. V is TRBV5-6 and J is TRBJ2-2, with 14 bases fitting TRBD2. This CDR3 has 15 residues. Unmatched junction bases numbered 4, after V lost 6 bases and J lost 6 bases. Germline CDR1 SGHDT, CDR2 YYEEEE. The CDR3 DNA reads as TGTGCCAGCACCCCGGGACTAGCGGGAGCCGGGGAGCTGTTTTTT. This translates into CASTPGLAGAGELFF.

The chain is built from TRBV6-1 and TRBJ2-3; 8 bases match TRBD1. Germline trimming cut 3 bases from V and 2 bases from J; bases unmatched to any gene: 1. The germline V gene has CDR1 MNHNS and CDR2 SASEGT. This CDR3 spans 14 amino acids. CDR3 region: CASSDRGHTDTQYF. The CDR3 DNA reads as TGTGCCAGCAGTGACAGGGGGCACACAGATACGCAGTATTTT.

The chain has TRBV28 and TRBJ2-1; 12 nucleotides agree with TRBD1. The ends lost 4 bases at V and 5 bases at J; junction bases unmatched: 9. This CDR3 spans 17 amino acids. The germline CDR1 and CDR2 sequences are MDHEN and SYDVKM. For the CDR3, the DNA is TGTGCCAGCAGTTCTTTACCGGGACAGGGGGCCCACAATGAGCAGTTCTTC. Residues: CASSSLPGQGAHNEQFF.

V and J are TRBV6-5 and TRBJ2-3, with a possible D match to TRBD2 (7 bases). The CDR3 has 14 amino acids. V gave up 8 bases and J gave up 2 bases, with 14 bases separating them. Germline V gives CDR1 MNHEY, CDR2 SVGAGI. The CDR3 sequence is CASVEGGATDTQYF. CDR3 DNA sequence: TGTGCCAGCGTCGAGGGGGGGGCCACAGATACGCAGTATTTT.

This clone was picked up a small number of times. CDR3 sequence: CASGQGHPGELFF. DNA of the CDR3: TGTGCCAGCGGACAGGGTCACCCCGGGGAGCTGTTTTTT. The chain has TRBV13 and TRBJ2-2, with 8 bases that match TRBD1. Trimming removed 8 bases from V and 6 bases from J; junction bases left unmatched: 5. This CDR3 is 13 amino acids long. Germline-derived CDR1 and CDR2 are PRHDT and FYEKMQ (reference sequence).

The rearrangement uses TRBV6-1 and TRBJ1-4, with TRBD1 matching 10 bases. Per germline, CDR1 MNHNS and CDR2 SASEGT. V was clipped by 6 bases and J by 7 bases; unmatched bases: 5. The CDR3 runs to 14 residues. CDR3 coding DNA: TGTGCCAGCAGGGAGACAGGGGGCCTTGAAAAACTGTTTTTT. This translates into CASRETGGLEKLFF.

CDR3 region: CASTVRREGEQFF. CDR3 sequence (DNA): TGTGCCAGCACCGTTCGGCGGGAGGGTGAGCAGTTCTTC. This sequence joins TRBV7-2 and TRBJ2-1; 9 bases are shared with TRBD2. Per the germline V gene, CDR1 is SGHTA and CDR2 is FQGNSA. The J segment lost 9 bases and the V segment lost 7 bases, leaving 7 bases of the junction unmatched. The CDR3 extends over 13 amino acids. Filled out from reference TRBV7-2 and TRBJ2-1, the complete variable domain reads GAGVSQSPSNKVTEKGKDVELRCDPISGHTALYWYRQSLGQGLEFLIYFQGNSAPDKSGLPSDRFSAERTGGSVSTLTIQRTQQEDSAVYLCASTVRREGEQFFGPGTRLTVL.

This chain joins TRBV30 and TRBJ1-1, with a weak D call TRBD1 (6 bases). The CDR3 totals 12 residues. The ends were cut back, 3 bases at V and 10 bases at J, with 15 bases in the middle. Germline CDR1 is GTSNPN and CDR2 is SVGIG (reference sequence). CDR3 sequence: CAWRDSQRGAFF. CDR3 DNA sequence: TGTGCCTGGAGGGACAGCCAACGTGGAGCTTTCTTT. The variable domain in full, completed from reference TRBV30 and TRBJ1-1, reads SQTIHQWPATLVQPVGSPLSLECTVEGTSNPNLYWYRQAAGRGLQLLFYSVGIGQISSEVPQNLSASRPQDRQFILSSKKLLLSDSGFYLCAWRDSQRGAFFGQGTRLTVV.

The CDR3 DNA reads TGTGCCAGCAGCCGGACAGGTACGGAAACTGAAGCTTTCTTT. The encoded protein is CASSRTGTETEAFF. The chain couples TRBV7-9 to TRBJ1-1; 7 bases align to TRBD1. Germline loops: CDR1 SEHNR, CDR2 FQNEAQ (reference sequence). Losses at the gene ends were 5 bases for V and 5 bases for J; bases not matched to a gene: 8. The CDR3 consists of 14 residues.

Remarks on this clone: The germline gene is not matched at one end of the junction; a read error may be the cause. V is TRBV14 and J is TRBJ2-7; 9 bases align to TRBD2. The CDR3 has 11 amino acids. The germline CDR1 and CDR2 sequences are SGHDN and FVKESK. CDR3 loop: CASSQDRLAEF. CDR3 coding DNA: TGTGCCAGCAGCCAAGATCGACTAGCGGAGTTC. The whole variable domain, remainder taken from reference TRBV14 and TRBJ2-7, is EAGVTQFPSHSVIEKGQTVTLRCDPISGHDNLYWYRRVMGKEIKFLLHFVKESKQDESGMPNNRFLAERTGGTYSTLKVQPAELEDSGVYFCASSQDRLAEFGPGTRLTVT.

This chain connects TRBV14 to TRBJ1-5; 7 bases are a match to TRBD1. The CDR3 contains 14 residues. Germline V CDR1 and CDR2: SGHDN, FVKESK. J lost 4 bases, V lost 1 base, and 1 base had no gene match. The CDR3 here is CASSQGGQNQPQHF. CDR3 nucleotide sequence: TGTGCCAGCAGCCAAGGGGGACAGAATCAGCCCCAGCATTTT.

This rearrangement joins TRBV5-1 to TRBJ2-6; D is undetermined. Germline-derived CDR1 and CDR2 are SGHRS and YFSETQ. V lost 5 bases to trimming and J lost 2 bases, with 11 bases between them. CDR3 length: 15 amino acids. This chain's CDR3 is CASRAEAPGANVLTF. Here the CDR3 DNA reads TGCGCCAGCAGGGCAGAGGCCCCTGGGGCCAACGTCCTGACTTTC.

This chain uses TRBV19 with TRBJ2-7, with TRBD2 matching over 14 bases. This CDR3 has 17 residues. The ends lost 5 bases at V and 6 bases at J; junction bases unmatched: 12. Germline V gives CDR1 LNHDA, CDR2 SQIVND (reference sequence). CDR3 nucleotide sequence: TGTGCCAGTAGTTTCAATTCCGGGACTAGCGGGAGTCTCGAGCAGTACTTC. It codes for CASSFNSGTSGSLEQYF.

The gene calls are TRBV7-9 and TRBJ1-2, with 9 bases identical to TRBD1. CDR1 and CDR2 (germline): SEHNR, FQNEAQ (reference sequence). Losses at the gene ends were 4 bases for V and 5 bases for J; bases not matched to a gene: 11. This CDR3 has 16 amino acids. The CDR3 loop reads CASSYSDRGPLYGYTF. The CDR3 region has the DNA TGTGCCAGCAGCTACTCGGACAGGGGCCCGCTTTATGGCTACACCTTC.

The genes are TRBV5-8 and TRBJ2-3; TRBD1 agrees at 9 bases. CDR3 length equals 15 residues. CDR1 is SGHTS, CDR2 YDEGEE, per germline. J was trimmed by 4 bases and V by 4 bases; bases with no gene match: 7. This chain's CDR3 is CASSITGGRSDTQYF. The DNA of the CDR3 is TGTGCCAGCAGCATCACAGGGGGCAGATCAGATACGCAGTATTTT.

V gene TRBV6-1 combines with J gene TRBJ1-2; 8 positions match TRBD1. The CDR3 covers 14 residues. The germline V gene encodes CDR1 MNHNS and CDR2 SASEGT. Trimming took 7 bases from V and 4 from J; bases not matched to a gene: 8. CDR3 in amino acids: CASNYGQGFYGYTF. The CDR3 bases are TGTGCCAGCAACTACGGACAGGGCTTCTATGGCTACACCTTC.

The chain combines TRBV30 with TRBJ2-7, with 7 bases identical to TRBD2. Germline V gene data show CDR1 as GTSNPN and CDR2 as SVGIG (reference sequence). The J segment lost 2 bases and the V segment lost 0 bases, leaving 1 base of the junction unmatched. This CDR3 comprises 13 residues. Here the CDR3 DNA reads TGTGCCTGGAGTGTGGGGGGGGCCTACGAGCAGTACTTC. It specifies CAWSVGGAYEQYF. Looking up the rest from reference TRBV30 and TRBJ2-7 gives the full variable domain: SQTIHQWPATLVQPVGSPLSLECTVEGTSNPNLYWYRQAAGRGLQLLFYSVGIGQISSEVPQNLSASRPQDRQFILSSKKLLLSDSGFYLCAWSVGGAYEQYFGPGTRLTVT.

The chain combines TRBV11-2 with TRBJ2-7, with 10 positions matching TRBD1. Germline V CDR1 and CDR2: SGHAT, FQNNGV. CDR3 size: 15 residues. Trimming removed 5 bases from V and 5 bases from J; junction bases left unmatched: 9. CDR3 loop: CASSLSGDRGHEQYF. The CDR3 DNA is TGTGCCAGCAGCCTCTCAGGGGACAGGGGCCACGAGCAGTACTTC.

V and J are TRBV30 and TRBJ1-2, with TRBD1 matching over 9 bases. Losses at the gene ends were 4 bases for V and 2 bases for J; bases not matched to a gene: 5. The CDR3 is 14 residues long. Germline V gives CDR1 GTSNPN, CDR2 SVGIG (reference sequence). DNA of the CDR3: TGTGCCTGGACTGGGACAGGGCTGAACTATGGCTACACCTTC. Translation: CAWTGTGLNYGYTF.